The next 22 T cell receptor beta chains were all read from a single sample in a study of T cells in Graves' hyperthyroidism and ophthalmopathy (dated by TCRdb to the late 2010s). Libraries came from multiplex PCR. Instrument used: Illumina HiSeq 2000. The TCR beta CDR3 regions were amplified from RNA transcripts. The TCR CDR3 was subjected to a first round of RT-PCR using the HTBI primer set and the Qiagen OneStep RT-PCR kit. Clones were called with MiXCR by TCRdb after fastp trimmed the public reads at Q25, and only in-frame beta chains were retained. When rows share a CDR3 protein, they turn into one entry using the most common DNA and genes. For this sample there are hundreds of thousands of distinct CDR3 sequences; about 14% appear just once. The ten biggest clones cover around 13% of the sample. The source material was blood. Every receptor here comes from a woman aged 50 to 60 with Graves' ophthalmopathy.

There are a few counts of this clonotype. The V gene is TRBV20-1, the J gene TRBJ1-2; TRBD1 is a possible D gene (5 bases). V lost 6 bases to trimming and J lost 2 bases, with 19 bases between them. CDR1 and CDR2 from the germline V gene are DFQATT and SNEGSKA (reference sequence). CDR3 length equals 15 residues. Written as DNA, the CDR3 is TGCAGTGCCCCCTCCGCCGGCAGGGTGAACTATGGCTACACCTTC. This sequence encodes CSAPSAGRVNYGYTF.

V is TRBV5-5 and J is TRBJ1-5; 9 positions match TRBD1. The germline gives CDR1 SGHKS, CDR2 YYEKEE (reference sequence). The CDR3 consists of 17 residues. J was trimmed by 6 bases and V by 3 bases; bases with no gene match: 13. The CDR3 reads CASSWGTGTGSGQPQHF. As DNA, the CDR3 is TGTGCCAGCAGCTGGGGTACCGGGACAGGGTCGGGTCAGCCCCAGCATTTT.

The V and J genes are TRBV24-1 and TRBJ1-5; D gene uncertain. The CDR3 is 14 residues long. Germline CDR1 is KGHDR and CDR2 is SFDVKD. Trimming removed 4 bases at V and 5 bases at J, with 11 bases between. In DNA, the CDR3 is TGTGCCACCAGTGACGCCGGGAGATATCAGCCCCAGCATTTT. Protein sequence: CATSDAGRYQPQHF.

Ten or more counts support this clonotype. The chain uses TRBV27 and TRBJ2-2; TRBD2 agrees at 10 bases. J was trimmed by 1 base and V by 1 base; bases with no gene match: 0. The CDR3 covers 16 residues. CDR1 is MNHEY and CDR2 is SMNVEV in the germline V gene (reference sequence). The CDR3 here is CASSLLAGGNTGELFF. The CDR3, as DNA: TGTGCCAGCAGTTTATTAGCGGGAGGGAACACCGGGGAGCTGTTTTTT.

V gene TRBV5-1 combines with J gene TRBJ2-3, with 11 bases lining up with TRBD2. The CDR3 sequence is 15 residues long. CDR1 is SGHRS and CDR2 is YFSETQ in the germline V gene. V was clipped by 5 bases and J by 4 bases; unmatched bases: 6. Here the CDR3 reads CASSSLAGVSDTQYF. The CDR3 DNA reads TGCGCCAGCAGTTCACTAGCGGGAGTATCAGATACGCAGTATTTT. Drawing the rest from reference TRBV5-1 and TRBJ2-3, the complete variable domain is KAGVTQTPRYLIKTRGQQVTLSCSPISGHRSVSWYQQTPGQGLQFLFEYFSETQRNKGNFPGRFSGRQFSNSRSEMNVSTLELGDSALYLCASSSLAGVSDTQYFGPGTRLTVL.

This clonotype has ten or more counts. The chain uses TRBV28 and TRBJ1-5; D remains ambiguous. This CDR3 has 15 amino acids. Trimming stripped 5 bases from V and 2 bases from J, with 13 bases between. Germline CDR1 and CDR2: MDHEN and SYDVKM. CDR3 region: CASSPNGEGNQPQHF. CDR3 DNA sequence: TGTGCCAGCAGTCCCAATGGGGAAGGCAATCAGCCCCAGCATTTT.

This clonotype was picked up many times. This sequence joins TRBV12-3 or TRBV12-4 and TRBJ1-3; D is unclear. CDR3 size: 14 residues. The V end lost 9 bases, the J end lost 2 bases, and 14 bases lay between the germline ends. The CDR3 reads CASMFAKAGNTIYF. The CDR3 coding sequence is TGTGCCAGTATGTTCGCGAAAGCTGGAAACACCATATATTTT.

This clonotype was counted only a few times. The chain links TRBV5-1 to TRBJ2-5; the match to TRBD1 covers 9 bases. With V trimmed by 4 bases and J by 5 bases, 6 bases remained unmatched. This CDR3 region has 14 residues. Germline V gene data show CDR1 as SGHRS and CDR2 as YFSETQ. In DNA, the CDR3 is TGCGCCAGCAGCCCACAGGGGGCGAGGGAGACCCAGTACTTC. Protein: CASSPQGARETQYF.

This clonotype was recorded at least ten times. The chain carries TRBV24-1 and TRBJ2-1; TRBD2 might be the D (6 bases). The CDR3 contains 16 residues. Germline V gene sequence: CDR1 KGHDR, CDR2 SFDVKD. The V end lost 7 bases, the J end lost 6 bases, and 21 bases lay between the germline ends. As DNA, the CDR3 is TGTGCCACCAGGATTAGTAGCGGCAGACGGTGCAATGAGCAGTTCTTC. It translates to CATRISSGRRCNEQFF.

This clonotype has only a few counts. V usage is TRBV29-1 and J usage is TRBJ2-5; 8 bases line up with TRBD2. Germline loops: CDR1 SQVTM, CDR2 ANQGSEA. V shed 6 bases and J 5 bases; nucleotides not matched to a gene: 8. There are 13 residues in the CDR3. The CDR3 is CSVGRLASETQYF. Here the CDR3 DNA reads TGCAGCGTGGGGAGACTAGCGTCGGAGACCCAGTACTTC.

This clonotype has more than one count but fewer than ten. The chain uses TRBV7-9 and TRBJ2-1; 13 bases are shared with TRBD2. The CDR3 spans 17 residues. With 5 bases clipped from V and 3 bases from J, the junction kept 7 bases outside the gene matches. Germline CDR1 SEHNR, CDR2 FQNEAQ (reference sequence). CDR3 nucleotide sequence: TGTGCCAGCAGCGTAGGAGGACTAGCGGGGGTCTACAATGAGCAGTTCTTC. It translates to CASSVGGLAGVYNEQFF.

As regards this clonotype: Sequence at one end of the junction differs from germline and may be a read error. The CDR3 is CASTPLMGLEQLF. CDR3 DNA sequence: TGTGCCAGCACCCCCTTAATGGGCCTTGAGCAGCTCTTC. The chain couples TRBV7-2 to TRBJ2-1; D ambiguous. Germline V gives CDR1 SGHTA, CDR2 FQGNSA. The CDR3 sequence is 13 residues long.

This clonotype was detected ten times or more. The gene calls are TRBV7-8 and TRBJ1-2; D unclear. Trimming took 0 bases from V and 3 from J, leaving 8 bases between them. Germline loops: CDR1 SGHVS, CDR2 FQNEAQ. This CDR3 spans 14 amino acids. CDR3 loop: CASSLASEYYGYTF. In nucleotides, the CDR3 is TGTGCCAGCAGCTTAGCGTCGGAGTACTATGGCTACACCTTC.

This clonotype was recorded many times. CDR3: CASSPLPQDEQFF. CDR3 bases: TGTGCCAGCTCACCGCTGCCTCAAGATGAGCAGTTCTTC. The chain uses TRBV18 and TRBJ2-1, with D unresolved. The CDR3 runs to 13 residues. Deletions cut 3 bases from V and 8 bases from J, with 11 bases between. Looked up from germline, CDR1 is KGHSH and CDR2 is LQKENI.

This clonotype was recorded many times. One end of the junction is discordant with germline, which a read error may explain. The chain has TRBV20-1 and TRBJ1-2, with a weak D call TRBD1 (6 bases). Looked up from germline, CDR1 is DFQATT and CDR2 is SNEGSKA (reference sequence). This CDR3 comprises 12 residues. CDR3 in DNA: TGCAGTGCTCATGACAGGTCCTATGTCTACACCTTC. Its protein is CSAHDRSYVYTF.

This clonotype was counted ten times or more. V usage is TRBV6-2 or TRBV6-3 and J usage is TRBJ1-5; D possibly corresponds to TRBD1 (5 bases). CDR3 length: 15 amino acids. Germline V gene sequence: CDR1 MNHEY, CDR2 SVGEGT. V lost 7 bases and J 5 bases, leaving 18 bases between the germline ends. The CDR3 nucleotides are TGTGCCAGCAAAGTAGGGGTTTGGAGTCATCAGCCCCAGCATTTT. It is translated as CASKVGVWSHQPQHF.

This clonotype showed up just a few times. The chain combines TRBV19 with TRBJ1-5; 9 bases agree with TRBD1. Germline V gene lookup returns CDR1 LNHDA and CDR2 SQIVND (reference sequence). Trimming took 7 bases from V and 5 from J; bases not matched to a gene: 3. This CDR3 is built from 13 residues. CDR3 sequence reads: CASTDRGDQPQHF. The CDR3 DNA is TGTGCCAGTACCGACAGGGGGGATCAGCCCCAGCATTTT.

This sequence joins TRBV29-1 and TRBJ1-1; no clear D gene. Trimming shortened V by 2 bases and J by 3 bases, and 10 bases separated the two germline ends. The germline CDR1 and CDR2 sequences are SQVTM and ANQGSEA. The CDR3 length is 13 residues. The CDR3 sequence: CSVEKGRDTEAFF. DNA for the CDR3: TGCAGCGTTGAAAAAGGGAGGGACACTGAAGCTTTCTTT.

This clonotype has a count of ten or more. This chain joins TRBV18 and TRBJ1-5, with a weak D call TRBD1 (6 bases). The germline V and J ends were trimmed by 3 bases and 1 base, with 7 bases remaining between them. The CDR3 runs to 14 residues. The germline V gene encodes CDR1 KGHSH and CDR2 LQKENI. Written as DNA, the CDR3 is TGTGCCAGCTCACCCGGACAGAGCAATCAGCCCCAGCATTTT. Translated: CASSPGQSNQPQHF.

This clonotype occurred a few times. The V and J genes are TRBV2 and TRBJ2-7; TRBD1 matches at 7 bases. Trimming cost V 6 bases and J 5 bases; bases outside gene matches: 10. This CDR3 has 14 residues. In germline, CDR1 is SNHLY, CDR2 FYNNEI. CDR3 bases: TGTGCCAGCAGCCCCGGACAGGAGCGGAACGAGCAGTACTTC. Protein: CASSPGQERNEQYF.

Notes on this clonotype: This sequence may be a read error, since a much larger clone differs from it by one base. This chain joins TRBV6-2 or TRBV6-3 and TRBJ2-1; the match to TRBD2 covers 8 bases. Germline loops: CDR1 MNHEY, CDR2 SVGEGT. This CDR3 comprises 17 residues. The CDR3 spells CASGYNLGLGLVNEQFF. CDR3 in DNA: TGTGCCAGCGGTTACAACCTGGGACTAGGGTTGGTCAATGAGCAGTTCTTC.

Many counts were recorded for this clonotype. The V call is TRBV27, the J call TRBJ2-3; no clear D. The length of the CDR3 is 16 residues. CDR1 and CDR2 from the germline V gene are MNHEY and SMNVEV (reference sequence). V lost 5 bases, J lost 2 bases, and 17 bases lay in between. CDR3 protein: CASSKQRTAITDTQYF. In DNA, the CDR3 is TGTGCCAGCAGTAAACAACGTACGGCGATCACAGATACGCAGTATTTT.